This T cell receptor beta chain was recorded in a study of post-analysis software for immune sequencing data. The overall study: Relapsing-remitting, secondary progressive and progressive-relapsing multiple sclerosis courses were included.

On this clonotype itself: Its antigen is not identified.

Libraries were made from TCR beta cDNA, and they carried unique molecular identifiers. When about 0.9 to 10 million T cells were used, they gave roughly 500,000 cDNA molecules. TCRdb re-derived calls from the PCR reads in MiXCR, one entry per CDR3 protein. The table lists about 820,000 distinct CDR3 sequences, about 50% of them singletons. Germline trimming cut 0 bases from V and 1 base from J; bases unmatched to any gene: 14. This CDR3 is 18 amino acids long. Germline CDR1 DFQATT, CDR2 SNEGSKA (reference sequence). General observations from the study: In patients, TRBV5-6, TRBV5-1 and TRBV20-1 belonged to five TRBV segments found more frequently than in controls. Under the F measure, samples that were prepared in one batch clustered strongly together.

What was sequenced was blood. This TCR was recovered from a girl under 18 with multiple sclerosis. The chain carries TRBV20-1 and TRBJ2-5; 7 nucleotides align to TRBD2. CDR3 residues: CSAREYKGNSGFQETQYF. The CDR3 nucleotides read TGCAGTGCTAGAGAATATAAGGGGAATAGCGGGTTCCAAGAGACCCAGTACTTC.